Shown below are 14 T cell receptor beta chains from a single sample sequenced in a study of blood T cell repertoires in COVID-19. The method was immunoSEQ multiplex PCR; TCRdb's version includes in-frame clones alone and lacks a portion of them. This sample carries roughly 66,000 clones, less than 85% of them seen once, and the ten largest clones take under 8%. The sample taken for sequencing was peripheral blood. The receptors derive from a man in his 60s with acute or convalescent COVID-19.

The chain joins TRBV5-6 to TRBJ1-2; D unresolved. The CDR3 sequence is 12 residues long. Trimming pared 2 bases from V and 4 bases from J, leaving 6 bases between. CDR1 SGHDT and CDR2 YYEEEE come from the germline V gene. CDR3 residues: CASSLGAYGYTF. The CDR3 DNA follows: TGTGCCAGCAGCTTAGGAGCCTATGGCTACACCTTC. The full variable domain, in which reference TRBV5-6 and TRBJ1-2 provide the parts outside the CDR3, is DAGVTQSPTHLIKTRGQQVTLRCSPKSGHDTVSWYQQALGQGPQFIFQYYEEEERQRGNFPDRFSGHQFPNYSSELNVNALLLGDSALYLCASSLGAYGYTFGSGTRLTVV.

In its sample, this clone was seen a few times. This chain links TRBV29-1 with TRBJ2-7, with D perhaps TRBD1 (6 bases). The V and J ends lost 0 bases and 8 bases respectively, with 14 bases between them. Per germline, CDR1 SQVTM and CDR2 ANQGSEA. The CDR3 consists of 13 residues. The CDR3 nucleotides are TGCAGCGTTGAAGATGGTACAGGGAATCAGCAGTACTTC. Translated: CSVEDGTGNQQYF.

This sequence joins TRBV7-9 and TRBJ1-4; 7 bases match TRBD1. Germline V gene data show CDR1 as SEHNR and CDR2 as FQNEAQ (reference sequence). This CDR3 contains 15 residues. The V segment lost 5 bases and the J segment 3 bases; nucleotides outside the gene matches: 6. CDR3 nucleotides: TGTGCCAGCAGCACAAACAGGGGTGCTAATGAAAAACTGTTTTTT. Its protein is CASSTNRGANEKLFF.

The J gene is TRBJ1-5, the V gene TRBV4-1; D remains unclear. Germline assignment: CDR1 MGHRA and CDR2 YSYEKL. Trimming removed 0 bases from V and 0 bases from J, with 9 bases in between. The CDR3 length is 16 residues. The CDR3 loop is CASSQDPTDSNQPQHF. The CDR3 DNA sequence: TGCGCCAGCAGCCAAGATCCTACAGATAGCAATCAGCCCCAGCATTTT.

For this clone: The same CDR3 arises from other DNA sequences in this sample as well. CDR3 sequence (DNA): TGTGCCAGCAGTTTAAGTAGGAGCACTGAAGCTTTCTTT. This translates into CASSLSRSTEAFF. This sequence joins TRBV12-3 or TRBV12-4 and TRBJ1-1, with D hard to call. The CDR3 contains 13 residues. V lost 2 bases and J 4 bases, leaving 8 bases between the germline ends.

The chain recombines TRBV30 with TRBJ2-3, with 12 bases fitting TRBD2. Looked up from germline, CDR1 is GTSNPN and CDR2 is SVGIG (reference sequence). The CDR3 runs 16 residues. The V gene end was trimmed by 2 bases and the J gene end by 0 bases; junction bases not matched to a gene: 3. The DNA of the CDR3 is TGTGCCTGGAGTTCAGGACTAGCGGGGAGCACAGATACGCAGTATTTT. Its protein is CAWSSGLAGSTDTQYF.

The rearrangement links TRBV6-2 or TRBV6-3 to TRBJ1-2; possible D gene TRBD1, 5 bases. Germline V gene data show CDR1 as MNHEY and CDR2 as SVGEGT. The CDR3 contains 14 residues. Trimming shortened V by 7 bases and J by 0 bases, and 12 bases separated the two germline ends. The CDR3 bases are TGTGCCAGCACCCCCAGGGATCCTAACTATGGCTACACCTTC. Translation gives CASTPRDPNYGYTF.

V and J are TRBV9 and TRBJ2-2, with 8 bases identical to TRBD1. The CDR3 totals 17 residues. Trimming took 3 bases from V and 4 from J; bases not matched to a gene: 11. Germline CDR1 SGDLS, CDR2 YYNGEE. CDR3: CASSERRTGSTTGELFF. The CDR3 DNA reads TGTGCCAGCAGCGAGAGGCGGACAGGGTCGACCACCGGGGAGCTGTTTTTT.

This rearrangement joins TRBV29-1 to TRBJ2-1, with a weak D call TRBD1 (5 bases). This CDR3 is built from 12 residues. Per the germline V gene, CDR1 is SQVTM and CDR2 is ANQGSEA. V gave up 6 bases and J gave up 7 bases, with 13 bases separating them. The CDR3 spells CSVSPGRNEQFF. CDR3 nucleotide sequence: TGCAGCGTATCGCCAGGGCGGAATGAGCAGTTCTTC.

The gene calls are TRBV4-1 and TRBJ2-2, with D perhaps TRBD2 (6 bases). This CDR3 has 18 amino acids. V dropped 0 bases and J dropped 3 bases, with 17 bases sitting between them. Germline CDR1 MGHRA, CDR2 YSYEKL. Here the CDR3 DNA reads TGCGCCAGCAGCCAAGAGTACGGCGGGCGGGGTGACACCGGGGAGCTGTTTTTT. Translated: CASSQEYGGRGDTGELFF.

V gene TRBV3-1 (or the pseudogene TRBV3-2) combines with J gene TRBJ1-3; D possibly corresponds to TRBD1 (5 bases). CDR1 LGHDT and CDR2 YNNKEL come from the germline V gene (reference sequence). Trimming took off 8 bases at V and 0 bases at J, with 11 bases between the two ends. This CDR3 is built from 14 residues. Here the CDR3 DNA reads TGTGCCAGCCGGGGGTCGAGCTCTGGAAACACCATATATTTT. Its translation is CASRGSSSGNTIYF.

A few counts support this clone. V gene TRBV2 combines with J gene TRBJ2-7; tentatively, D is TRBD1 (6 bases). The CDR3 has 14 amino acids. The V gene's germline CDR1 is SNHLY and CDR2 FYNNEI. Trimming took off 5 bases at V and 1 base at J, with 12 bases between the two ends. In nucleotides, the CDR3 is TGTGCCAGCAGTCCCATGAGGGGGTCCTACGAGCAGTACGTC. As protein: CASSPMRGSYEQYV.

CDR3 bases: TGTGCCAGCAGCTTGGGAGGGTTCCTAGCCAAAAACATTCAGTACTTC. Its protein is CASSLGGFLAKNIQYF. The rearrangement uses TRBV5-4 and TRBJ2-4; a weak D match, TRBD2 (5 bases). The CDR3 loop spans 16 amino acids. V shed 0 bases and J shed 0 bases, with 10 bases lying between them. Germline CDR1 reads SGHNT; CDR2 reads YYREEE (reference sequence).

The chain recombines TRBV29-1 with TRBJ1-2, with D possibly TRBD1 on 5 matching bases. Germline CDR1 and CDR2: SQVTM and ANQGSEA. This CDR3 region has 13 residues. The V end was cut by 6 bases, the J end by 8 bases, with 19 bases between. CDR3 sequence: CSVTQTGESGYTF. The CDR3 DNA sequence: TGCAGCGTGACGCAAACAGGCGAATCAGGCTACACCTTC.